These 3 T cell receptor beta chains were all obtained from the same sample, sequenced in a study of control samples from healthy donors and cancer patients. Data came from immunoSEQ multiplex PCR; TCRdb stores just in-frame clones and leaves some out. Among 45,000 to 70,000 clones listed, less than 95% were seen once. What was sequenced was PBMCs. The receptors originated from a man aged 25-45 years with colorectal cancer.

This clone has more than one count but fewer than ten. The chain is built from TRBV7-9 and TRBJ1-5; D perhaps matches TRBD1 (5 bases). V dropped 1 base and J dropped 4 bases, with 17 bases sitting between them. This CDR3 comprises 17 residues. CDR1 is SEHNR and CDR2 is FQNEAQ in the germline V gene (reference sequence). The CDR3 loop reads CASSLGDFFGGNQPQHF. CDR3 in DNA: TGTGCCAGCAGCTTAGGGGATTTCTTTGGGGGGAATCAGCCCCAGCATTTT.

The chain recombines TRBV7-2 with TRBJ1-3; no firm D call. The germline CDR1 and CDR2 sequences are SGHTA and FQGNSA. CDR3 length: 17 amino acids. The germline V and J ends were trimmed by 1 base and 0 bases, with 13 bases remaining between them. The CDR3 DNA follows: TGTGCCAGCAGCTTAGACGGCCGGTCTTTCTCTGGAAACACCATATATTTT. It specifies CASSLDGRSFSGNTIYF.

This clone was picked up one time. The same CDR3 arises from other DNA sequences in this sample as well. The chain joins TRBV5-6 to TRBJ1-4, with D unclear. Germline loops: CDR1 SGHDT, CDR2 YYEEEE. The CDR3 length is 13 residues. V was pared by 0 bases and J by 4 bases, with 4 bases between. The CDR3 DNA reads as TGTGCCAGCAGCTTGGCAGGTAATGAAAAACTGTTTTTT. It yields the protein CASSLAGNEKLFF. Variable domain in full (rest from reference TRBV5-6 and TRBJ1-4): DAGVTQSPTHLIKTRGQQVTLRCSPKSGHDTVSWYQQALGQGPQFIFQYYEEEERQRGNFPDRFSGHQFPNYSSELNVNALLLGDSALYLCASSLAGNEKLFFGSGTQLSVL.